This T cell receptor (beta chain) was retrieved from a study of CD8+CD57+ T cells in acquired aplastic anemia. Study-level background: Sorting CD4+ and CD8+ cells gave DNA averaging approximately 3 ug. Findings and caveats of the study: The CD8+ Simpson's diversity of patients and controls was not significantly different.

This clonotype was seen more than once but under ten times. Its antigen remains unidentified. Patients chosen for sequencing had shown CD8+CD57+ cell expansion by flow cytometry. By the time of blood sampling, patients had still received no therapy. Researchers used genomic DNA as the template to profile TCR beta VDJ and CDR3. TCRdb re-called the reads through MiXCR, storing one row per CDR3 protein. The data contain under 200,000 distinct CDR3 sequences, 71% of them singletons. CDR1 is DFQATT, CDR2 SNEGSKA, per germline (reference sequence). V was cut by 7 bases and J by 1 base, with 11 bases left in between. The CDR3 is made up of 13 amino acids.

Sequenced sample: sorted CD4+, CD8+, or CD8+CD57+ T cells (not recorded which) from PBMCs. The V call is TRBV20-1, the J call TRBJ2-1; unclear D gene. This TCR came from a human donor with aplastic anemia. The CDR3 DNA reads TGCAGTGACGGCACACAATCCTACAATGAGCAGTTCTTC. Amino acids: CSDGTQSYNEQFF.